The 14 T cell receptor beta chains below were found in one sample sequenced in a study of technical replicates of blood from a handful of donors. Method: immunoSEQ multiplex PCR; TCRdb's copy keeps in-frame clones and lacks some. The sample includes about 88,000 clones, roughly 92% of them seen just once. The sequencing input was T cells isolated from PBMCs. All receptors derive from a human donor in good health.

The V gene is TRBV7-9, the J gene TRBJ1-4, with 9 bases matching TRBD1. CDR3 length: 16 amino acids. The trim removed 2 bases at V and 7 bases at J, leaving 8 bases unmatched. Germline assignment: CDR1 SEHNR and CDR2 FQNEAQ (reference sequence). The CDR3 spells CASSLPRPGQGEKLFF. CDR3 DNA: TGTGCCAGCAGCTTACCTCGACCGGGACAGGGTGAAAAACTGTTTTTT.

The genes are TRBV29-1 and TRBJ2-2; the D gene is possibly TRBD1 (5 bases). CDR1 and CDR2 from the germline V gene are SQVTM and ANQGSEA. V dropped 7 bases and J dropped 7 bases, with 13 bases sitting between them. There are 12 residues in the CDR3. As DNA, the CDR3 is TGCAGCGCAGGGTTTATCGGCGGGGAGCTGTTTTTT. Translating it yields CSAGFIGGELFF.

This clone is a singleton in its sample. This chain uses TRBV25-1 with TRBJ2-2; 8 nucleotides match TRBD1. Germline loops: CDR1 MGHDK, CDR2 SYGVNS. This CDR3 is built from 16 residues. V lost 3 bases and J lost 4; bases outside the gene matches: 7. The CDR3 protein is CASSDYGTGTTGELFF. CDR3 coding DNA: TGTGCCAGCAGTGATTATGGGACAGGAACCACCGGGGAGCTGTTTTTT. Using reference TRBV25-1 and TRBJ2-2 for the parts outside the CDR3, the full variable domain is EADIYQTPRYLVIGTGKKITLECSQTMGHDKMYWYQQDPGMELHLIHYSYGVNSTEKGDLSSESTVSRIRTEHFPLTLESARPSHTSQYLCASSDYGTGTTGELFFGEGSRLTVL.

The chain employs TRBV18 and TRBJ2-1, with 12 bases matching TRBD2. Germline V lookup: CDR1 KGHSH, CDR2 LQKENI. With V trimmed by 3 bases and J by 6 bases, 3 bases remained unmatched. The CDR3 has 15 residues. The CDR3 sequence: CASSPGTSGSNEQFF. The DNA for the CDR3 is TGTGCCAGCTCACCGGGGACTAGCGGGTCCAATGAGCAGTTCTTC.

The chain links TRBV10-3 to TRBJ2-7, with 8 bases lining up with TRBD1. The CDR3 is made up of 15 amino acids. Germline V gene lookup returns CDR1 ENHRY and CDR2 SYGVKD. V gave up 2 bases and J gave up 6 bases; unmatched junction bases: 9. CDR3 nucleotides: TGTGCCATCAGTGAGACCGAGACAGGGGTGGGCGAGCAGTACTTC. It codes for CAISETETGVGEQYF.

J is TRBJ2-7 and V is TRBV28; no reliable D call. The CDR3 is made up of 11 amino acids. V dropped 7 bases and J dropped 1 base, with 5 bases sitting between them. Germline CDR1 is MDHEN and CDR2 is SYDVKM. As DNA, the CDR3 is TGTGCCAGCACCCATTCCTACGAGCAGTACTTC. Its translation is CASTHSYEQYF.

The chain is built from TRBV18 and TRBJ2-6; 8 bases align to TRBD1. Germline CDR1 reads KGHSH; CDR2 reads LQKENI. Germline trimming cut 1 base from V and 0 bases from J; bases unmatched to any gene: 11. The CDR3 has 20 residues. CDR3 sequence reads: CASSPQILRQGSSGANVLTF. CDR3 DNA: TGTGCCAGCTCACCACAGATCCTGAGACAGGGGTCCTCTGGGGCCAACGTCCTGACTTTC.

The CDR3 loop is CASSLFSVPSTDTQYF. CDR3 nucleotides: TGTGCCAGCAGTTTGTTTAGCGTCCCTAGCACAGATACGCAGTATTTT. The V gene is TRBV27, the J gene TRBJ2-3, with a weak D call TRBD2 (5 bases). This CDR3 has 16 amino acids. CDR1 MNHEY and CDR2 SMNVEV come from the germline V gene (reference sequence). The V and J ends lost 3 bases and 0 bases respectively, with 13 bases between them.

The chain recombines TRBV7-6 with TRBJ2-2; weak D call: TRBD1 (6 bases). The CDR3 has 15 residues. Per germline, CDR1 SGHVS and CDR2 FNYEAQ. Deletions cut 4 bases from V and 4 bases from J, with 13 bases between. The CDR3 nucleotides are TGTGCCAGCAGCTCAGCAACACAGGGCACCGGGGAGCTGTTTTTT. Translated, it gives CASSSATQGTGELFF. Full variable domain (outside the CDR3, taken from reference TRBV7-6 and TRBJ2-2): GAGVSQSPRYKVTKRGQDVALRCDPISGHVSLYWYRQALGQGPEFLTYFNYEAQQDKSGLPNDRFSAERPEGSISTLTIQRTEQRDSAMYRCASSSATQGTGELFFGEGSRLTVL.

V gene TRBV9 combines with J gene TRBJ2-7, with 12 bases aligning to TRBD1. CDR1 and CDR2 (germline): SGDLS, YYNGEE. Trimming took 3 bases from V and 1 from J; bases not matched to a gene: 5. The CDR3 spans 16 residues. This chain's CDR3 is CASSAGGQGASYEQYF. The CDR3 DNA reads TGTGCCAGCAGCGCGGGGGGACAGGGGGCTTCCTACGAGCAGTACTTC.

J is TRBJ2-6 and V is TRBV15; D perhaps matches TRBD1 (5 bases). Trimming left V 5 bases short and J 2 bases short, with 13 bases between. The CDR3 covers 16 residues. Germline V gene lookup returns CDR1 LNHNV and CDR2 YYDKDF (reference sequence). The CDR3 spells CATSVEQVAGANVLTF. As DNA, the CDR3 is TGTGCCACCAGCGTAGAACAGGTTGCTGGGGCCAACGTCCTGACTTTC.

The chain has TRBV27 and TRBJ2-7, with TRBD2 identical over 10 bases. The CDR3 has 17 amino acids. V shed 5 bases, J shed 3 bases, and the junction held 13 bases outside the gene matches. CDR1 MNHEY and CDR2 SMNVEV come from the germline V gene (reference sequence). The CDR3 region is CASSPFLAGEIYYEQYF. CDR3 DNA: TGTGCCAGCAGTCCCTTTCTAGCGGGAGAAATATACTACGAGCAGTACTTC.

The V call is TRBV19, the J call TRBJ2-7; D is unclear. Germline-derived CDR1 and CDR2 are LNHDA and SQIVND (reference sequence). V was clipped by 5 bases and J by 4 bases, with 9 bases between them. The CDR3 loop spans 12 amino acids. CDR3: CASSFLKYEQYF. The DNA for the CDR3 is TGTGCCAGTAGTTTTCTTAAATACGAGCAGTACTTC.

This chain joins TRBV7-9 and TRBJ2-7; tentative D call: TRBD2 (6 bases). Germline loops: CDR1 SEHNR, CDR2 FQNEAQ (reference sequence). This CDR3 contains 14 residues. V lost 1 base, J lost 0 bases, and 7 bases lay in between. The CDR3 DNA follows: TGTGCCAGCAGCTTAGGGGAGGCCTCCTACGAGCAGTACTTC. Protein sequence: CASSLGEASYEQYF.